This TCR beta chain appears in the sequencing data of a study of shared clonotypes between healthy human individuals. Profiled with immunoSEQ multiplex PCR; TCRdb holds only in-frame clones, not every one. The table has around 1.4 million clones, about 98.5% seen once; the top ten hold 0.36%. Looked up from germline, CDR1 is KGHSH and CDR2 is LQKENI. CDR3 length: 17 residues. The V gene end was trimmed by 2 bases and the J gene end by 2 bases; junction bases not matched to a gene: 11. The V call is TRBV18, the J call TRBJ2-5, with TRBD2 matching over 7 bases. Sequencing was performed on naive CD4+ T cells sorted from blood. Described subset: CD45RA+ positively selected. The receptor was isolated from a man aged 25 to 40 in good health. CDR3 sequence (DNA): TGTGCCAGCTCACCAGGGAAATCGGGACTACCTCAAGAGACCCAGTACTTC. Its protein product is CASSPGKSGLPQETQYF.